The rows below give T cell receptor beta chains drawn from one sample of a study of T-cell reconstitution after alpha-beta-depleted transplantation in children. TCRdb reanalysed the PCR reads using MiXCR and keeps one entry per CDR3 protein. The sample lists under 35,000 distinct CDR3 sequences, 15% to 20% occurring once. The sample here was PBMCs, mostly from graft donor cells, taken 60 days after TCRalphabeta/CD19-depleted stem cell transplant. The receptors stem from a male patient between 2 and 15 years old who had a stem cell transplant for acute lymphoblastic leukemia, so the T cells may come from the graft donor. Both conserved end residues are part of each CDR3. Each record gives: J gene, D gene, clone size, V gene, CDR3 protein, CDR3 DNA. D genes are given only for firm matches. Where a row states a size, it is once, few, many or the class of an expanded clone; other rows omit it.

J gene: TRBJ1-5
D gene: .
clone size: many
V gene: TRBV28
CDR3 protein: CASTGTGFQPQHF
CDR3 DNA: TGTGCCAGCACAGGAACAGGGTTCCAGCCCCAGCATTTT

J gene: TRBJ1-1
D gene: .
clone size: many
V gene: TRBV6-5
CDR3 protein: CASSYERVTEAFF
CDR3 DNA: TGTGCCAGCAGTTACGAAAGGGTCACAGAAGCTTTCTTT

J gene: TRBJ2-1
D gene: TRBD2
clone size: few
V gene: TRBV4-3
CDR3 protein: CASSQGTSGSTYNEQFF
CDR3 DNA: TGCGCCAGCAGCCAAGGGACTAGCGGGAGCACCTACAATGAGCAGTTCTTC

J gene: TRBJ2-5
D gene: .
clone size: .
V gene: TRBV10-3
CDR3 protein: CAIQESGPTQETQYF
CDR3 DNA: TGTGCCATCCAAGAGAGCGGCCCTACACAAGAGACCCAGTACTTC

J gene: TRBJ2-2
D gene: .
clone size: .
V gene: TRBV11-1
CDR3 protein: CASNGLTGSRLSGELFF
CDR3 DNA: TGTGCCAGCAACGGACTCACAGGGAGTCGTCTGTCCGGGGAGCTGTTTTTT

J gene: TRBJ2-3
D gene: TRBD2
clone size: once
V gene: TRBV19
CDR3 protein: CASGASGADTQYF
CDR3 DNA: TGTGCCAGTGGGGCTAGCGGGGCAGATACGCAGTATTTT

J gene: TRBJ2-5
D gene: TRBD2
clone size: many
V gene: TRBV12-5
CDR3 protein: CASTGLGETQYF
CDR3 DNA: TGTGCTAGCACGGGACTAGGAGAGACCCAGTACTTC

J gene: TRBJ2-3
D gene: .
clone size: few
V gene: TRBV25-1
CDR3 protein: CASSMRRSTDTQYF
CDR3 DNA: TGTGCCAGCAGCATGAGGCGGAGCACAGATACGCAGTATTTT

J gene: TRBJ2-7
D gene: .
clone size: many
V gene: TRBV20-1
CDR3 protein: CSARVNSGTSYEQYF
CDR3 DNA: TGCAGTGCTAGGGTTAATAGCGGAACTTCCTACGAGCAGTACTTC

J gene: TRBJ1-4
D gene: .
clone size: few
V gene: TRBV4-1
CDR3 protein: CASSPGAENEKLFF
CDR3 DNA: TGCGCCAGCAGCCCCGGGGCAGAGAATGAAAAACTGTTTTTT

J gene: TRBJ1-3
D gene: .
clone size: many
V gene: TRBV12-3/TRBV12-4
CDR3 protein: CASSPSIRDSGNTIYF
CDR3 DNA: TGTGCCAGCAGTCCTAGCATAAGAGACTCTGGAAACACCATATATTTT

J gene: TRBJ1-3
D gene: .
clone size: few
V gene: TRBV4-3
CDR3 protein: CASSQDGRLSGNTIYF
CDR3 DNA: TGCGCCAGCAGCCAAGATGGTCGGCTCTCTGGAAACACCATATATTTT

J gene: TRBJ2-5
D gene: .
clone size: .
V gene: TRBV2
CDR3 protein: CASRGQETQYF
CDR3 DNA: TGTGCCAGCAGGGGGCAAGAGACCCAGTACTTC

J gene: TRBJ1-5
D gene: .
clone size: few
V gene: TRBV5-8
CDR3 protein: CASSAGQTNQPQHF
CDR3 DNA: TGTGCCAGCAGCGCCGGACAGACGAATCAGCCCCAGCATTTT

J gene: TRBJ1-6
D gene: TRBD1
clone size: few
V gene: TRBV10-3
CDR3 protein: CAIRTGGSPLHF
CDR3 DNA: TGTGCCATCAGGACAGGGGGCTCACCCCTCCACTTT

J gene: TRBJ2-7
D gene: TRBD1
clone size: many
V gene: TRBV5-6
CDR3 protein: CASSPGGSNEQYF
CDR3 DNA: TGTGCCAGCAGCCCAGGGGGCAGTAACGAGCAGTACTTC

J gene: TRBJ1-1
D gene: .
clone size: few
V gene: TRBV7-9
CDR3 protein: CASSWGLTEAFF
CDR3 DNA: TGTGCCAGCAGCTGGGGACTGACTGAAGCTTTCTTT

J gene: TRBJ2-1
D gene: .
clone size: few
V gene: TRBV20-1
CDR3 protein: CSASLPSYNEQFF
CDR3 DNA: TGCAGTGCTAGTCTACCCTCCTACAATGAGCAGTTCTTC

J gene: TRBJ1-3
D gene: .
clone size: many
V gene: TRBV6-5
CDR3 protein: CASSPGEGPGNTIYF
CDR3 DNA: TGTGCCAGCAGCCCCGGCGAGGGGCCTGGAAACACCATATATTTT

J gene: TRBJ1-2
D gene: TRBD1
clone size: .
V gene: TRBV12-3/TRBV12-4
CDR3 protein: CASNKGAWDGYTF
CDR3 DNA: TGTGCCAGCAACAAGGGGGCTTGGGATGGCTACACCTTC

J gene: TRBJ2-2
D gene: TRBD2
clone size: few
V gene: TRBV20-1
CDR3 protein: CRHSGPTGELFF
CDR3 DNA: TGCAGACATAGCGGGCCCACCGGGGAGCTGTTTTTT

J gene: TRBJ2-1
D gene: .
clone size: many
V gene: TRBV4-1
CDR3 protein: CASSPAQTDYNEQFF
CDR3 DNA: TGCGCCAGCAGCCCGGCTCAGACGGACTACAATGAGCAGTTCTTC